The source of this TCR beta chain is a study of T cells in localized non-small cell lung cancer. Method: immunoSEQ multiplex PCR; TCRdb's copy keeps in-frame clones and lacks some. The table includes roughly 38,000 clones, more than 80% detected once. The CDR3 consists of 12 residues. Germline CDR1 and CDR2: SGHTS and YDEGEE. Trimming pared 0 bases from V and 7 bases from J, leaving 5 bases between. The chain combines TRBV5-8 with TRBJ1-3; no clear D gene. This clonotype was sampled from a male donor older than 55 with stage II lung adenocarcinoma. Sequenced here: peripheral blood mononuclear cells, sampled before any cancer treatment. The CDR3 loop reads CASSLVLNTIYF. The CDR3 bases are TGTGCCAGCAGCTTGGTCCTCAACACCATATATTTT.